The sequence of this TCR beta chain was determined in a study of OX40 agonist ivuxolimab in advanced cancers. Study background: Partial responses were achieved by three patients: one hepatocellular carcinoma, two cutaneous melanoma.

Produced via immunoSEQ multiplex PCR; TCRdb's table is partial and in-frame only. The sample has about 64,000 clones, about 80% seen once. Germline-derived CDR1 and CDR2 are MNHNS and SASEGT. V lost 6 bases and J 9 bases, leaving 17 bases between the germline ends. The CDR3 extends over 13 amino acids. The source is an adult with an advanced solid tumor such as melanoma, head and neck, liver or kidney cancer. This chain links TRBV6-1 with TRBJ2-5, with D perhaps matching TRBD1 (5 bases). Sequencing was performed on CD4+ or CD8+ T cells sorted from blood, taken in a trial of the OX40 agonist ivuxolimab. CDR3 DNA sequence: TGTGCCAGCAGAGGCCAGGGCCCCTGGGCCCAGTACTTC. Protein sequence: CASRGQGPWAQYF.